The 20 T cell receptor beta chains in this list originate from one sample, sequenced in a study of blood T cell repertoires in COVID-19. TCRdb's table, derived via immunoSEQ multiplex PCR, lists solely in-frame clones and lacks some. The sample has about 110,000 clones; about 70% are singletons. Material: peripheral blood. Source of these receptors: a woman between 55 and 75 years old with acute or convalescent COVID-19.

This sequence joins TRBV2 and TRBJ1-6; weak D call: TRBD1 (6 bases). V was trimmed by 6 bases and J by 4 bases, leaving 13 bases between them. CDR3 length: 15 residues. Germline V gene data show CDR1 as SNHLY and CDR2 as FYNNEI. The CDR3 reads CASSSTGDYNSPLHF. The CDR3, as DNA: TGTGCCAGCAGCTCGACAGGTGATTATAATTCACCCCTCCACTTT. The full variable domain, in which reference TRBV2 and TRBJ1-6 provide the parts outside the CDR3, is EPEVTQTPSHQVTQMGQEVILRCVPISNHLYFYWYRQILGQKVEFLVSFYNNEISEKSEIFDDQFSVERPDGSNFTLKIRSTKLEDSAMYFCASSSTGDYNSPLHFGNGTRLTVT.

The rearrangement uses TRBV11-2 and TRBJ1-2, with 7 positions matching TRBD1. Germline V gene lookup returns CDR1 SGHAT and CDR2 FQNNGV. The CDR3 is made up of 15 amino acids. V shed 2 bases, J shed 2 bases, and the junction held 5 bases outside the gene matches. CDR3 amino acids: CASSLTGQENYGYTF. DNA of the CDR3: TGTGCCAGCAGCTTAACTGGACAGGAGAACTATGGCTACACCTTC.

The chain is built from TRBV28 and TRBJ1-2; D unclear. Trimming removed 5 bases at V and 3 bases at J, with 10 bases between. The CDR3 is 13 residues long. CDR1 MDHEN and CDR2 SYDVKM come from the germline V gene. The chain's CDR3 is CASSIYEHYGYTF. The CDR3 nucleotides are TGTGCCAGCAGTATCTACGAACACTATGGCTACACCTTC.

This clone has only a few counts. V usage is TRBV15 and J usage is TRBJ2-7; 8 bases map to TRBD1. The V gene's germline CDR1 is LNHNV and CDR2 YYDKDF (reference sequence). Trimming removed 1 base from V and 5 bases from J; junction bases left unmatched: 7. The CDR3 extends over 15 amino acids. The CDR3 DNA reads TGTGCCACCAGCAGAGTGGGCCAGGGGGCCAACGAGCAGTACTTC. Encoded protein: CATSRVGQGANEQYF.

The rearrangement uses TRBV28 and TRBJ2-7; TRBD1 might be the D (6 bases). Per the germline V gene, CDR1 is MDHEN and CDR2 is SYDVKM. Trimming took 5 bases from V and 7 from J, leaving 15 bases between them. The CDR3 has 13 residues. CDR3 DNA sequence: TGTGCCAGCAGTCCATACAGGGCTCGGGAGCAGTACTTC. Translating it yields CASSPYRAREQYF.

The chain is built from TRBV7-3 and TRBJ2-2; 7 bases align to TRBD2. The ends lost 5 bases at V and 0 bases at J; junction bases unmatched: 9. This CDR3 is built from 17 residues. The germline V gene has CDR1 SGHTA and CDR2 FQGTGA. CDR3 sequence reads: CASSPNLRGTNTGELFF. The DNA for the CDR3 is TGTGCCAGCAGCCCTAATTTGCGGGGGACGAACACCGGGGAGCTGTTTTTT.

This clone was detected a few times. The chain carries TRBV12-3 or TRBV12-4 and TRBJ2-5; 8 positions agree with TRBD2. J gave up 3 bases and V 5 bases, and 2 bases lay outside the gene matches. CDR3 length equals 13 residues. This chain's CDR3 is CASSPAGEETQYF. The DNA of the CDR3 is TGTGCCAGCAGTCCAGCGGGGGAAGAGACCCAGTACTTC.

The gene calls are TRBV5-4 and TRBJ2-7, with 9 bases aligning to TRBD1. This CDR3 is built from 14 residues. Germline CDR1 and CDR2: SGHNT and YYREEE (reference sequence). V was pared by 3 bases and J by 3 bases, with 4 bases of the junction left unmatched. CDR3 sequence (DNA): TGTGCCAGCAGCTGGAGGGGACAGGGCTACGAGCAGTACTTC. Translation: CASSWRGQGYEQYF.

CDR3 sequence (DNA): TGTGCCAGCAGCCTGCCGGGCACAGGAAATTCACCCCTCCACTTT. Protein sequence: CASSLPGTGNSPLHF. J is TRBJ1-6 and V is TRBV14; perhaps TRBD1 as D (5 bases). Germline V gene lookup returns CDR1 SGHDN and CDR2 FVKESK. Trimming took 4 bases from V and 7 from J, leaving 14 bases between them. The CDR3 runs to 15 residues.

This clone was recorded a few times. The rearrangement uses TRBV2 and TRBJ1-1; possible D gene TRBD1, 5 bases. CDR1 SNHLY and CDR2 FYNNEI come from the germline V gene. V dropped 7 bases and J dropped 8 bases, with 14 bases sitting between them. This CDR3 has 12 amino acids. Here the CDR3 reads CASTLGTDEAFF. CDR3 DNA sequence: TGTGCCAGCACCTTAGGGACTGACGAAGCTTTCTTT.

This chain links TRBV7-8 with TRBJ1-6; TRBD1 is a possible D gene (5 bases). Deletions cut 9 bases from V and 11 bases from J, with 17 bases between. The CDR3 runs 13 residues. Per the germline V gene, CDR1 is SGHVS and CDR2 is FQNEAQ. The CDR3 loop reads CASTPGGNTPLHF. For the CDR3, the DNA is TGTGCCAGTACCCCGGGGGGGAATACACCCCTCCACTTT.

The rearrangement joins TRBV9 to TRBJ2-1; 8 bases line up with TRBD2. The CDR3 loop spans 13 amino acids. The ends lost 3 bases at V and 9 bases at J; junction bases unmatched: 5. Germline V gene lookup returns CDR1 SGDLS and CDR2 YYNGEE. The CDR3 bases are TGTGCCAGCAGCGGGAGACTAGCGCCTGAGCAGTTCTTC. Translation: CASSGRLAPEQFF. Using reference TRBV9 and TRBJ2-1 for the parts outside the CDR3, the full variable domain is DSGVTQTPKHLITATGQRVTLRCSPRSGDLSVYWYQQSLDQGLQFLIQYYNGEERAKGNILERFSAQQFPDLHSELNLSSLELGDSALYFCASSGRLAPEQFFGPGTRLTVL.

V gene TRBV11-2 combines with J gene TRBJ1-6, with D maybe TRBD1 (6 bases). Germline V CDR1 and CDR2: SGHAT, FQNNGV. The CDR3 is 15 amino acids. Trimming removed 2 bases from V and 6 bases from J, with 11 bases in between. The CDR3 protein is CASSLSRGVNSPLHF. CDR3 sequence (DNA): TGTGCCAGCAGCTTAAGCAGGGGTGTTAATTCACCCCTCCACTTT.

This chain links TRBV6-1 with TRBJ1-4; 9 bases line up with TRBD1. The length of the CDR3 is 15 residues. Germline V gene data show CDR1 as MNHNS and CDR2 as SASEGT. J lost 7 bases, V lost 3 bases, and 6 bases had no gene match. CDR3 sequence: CASSDPGTGSEKLFF. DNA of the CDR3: TGTGCCAGCAGTGACCCCGGGACAGGGAGTGAAAAACTGTTTTTT.

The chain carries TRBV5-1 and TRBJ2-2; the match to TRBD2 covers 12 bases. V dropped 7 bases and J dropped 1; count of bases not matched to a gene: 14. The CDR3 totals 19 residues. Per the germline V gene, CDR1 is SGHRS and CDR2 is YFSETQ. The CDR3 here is CASQFRWQLAGGNTGELFF. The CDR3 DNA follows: TGCGCCAGCCAATTCCGATGGCAACTAGCGGGGGGGAACACCGGGGAGCTGTTTTTT.

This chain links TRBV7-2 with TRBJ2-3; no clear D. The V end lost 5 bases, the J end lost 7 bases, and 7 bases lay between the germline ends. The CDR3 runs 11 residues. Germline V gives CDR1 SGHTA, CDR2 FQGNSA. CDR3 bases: TGTGCCAGCAGCGGCCGAAATACGCAGTATTTT. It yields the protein CASSGRNTQYF.

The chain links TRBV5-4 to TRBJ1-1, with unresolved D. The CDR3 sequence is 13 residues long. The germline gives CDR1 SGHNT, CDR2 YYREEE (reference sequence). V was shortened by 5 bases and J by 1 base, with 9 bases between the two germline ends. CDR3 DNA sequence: TGTGCCAGCAGTGGGCAGCCGAACACTGAAGCTTTCTTT. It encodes CASSGQPNTEAFF. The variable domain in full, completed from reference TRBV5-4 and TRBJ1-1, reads ETGVTQSPTHLIKTRGQQVTLRCSSQSGHNTVSWYQQALGQGPQFIFQYYREEENGRGNFPPRFSGLQFPNYSSELNVNALELDDSALYLCASSGQPNTEAFFGQGTRLTVV.

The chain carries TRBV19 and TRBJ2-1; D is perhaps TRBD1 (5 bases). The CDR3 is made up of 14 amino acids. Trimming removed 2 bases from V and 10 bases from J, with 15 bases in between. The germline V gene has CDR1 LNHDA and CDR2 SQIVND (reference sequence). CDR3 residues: CASSILDRKGEQFF. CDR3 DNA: TGTGCCAGTAGTATACTCGACAGAAAAGGGGAGCAGTTCTTC.

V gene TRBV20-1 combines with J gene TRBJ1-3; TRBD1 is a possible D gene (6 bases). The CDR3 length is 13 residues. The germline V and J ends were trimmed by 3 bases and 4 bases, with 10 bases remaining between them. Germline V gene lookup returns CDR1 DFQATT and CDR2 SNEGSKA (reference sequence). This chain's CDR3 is CSASQGTGNTIYF. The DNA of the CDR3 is TGCAGTGCTAGTCAGGGGACGGGAAACACCATATATTTT.

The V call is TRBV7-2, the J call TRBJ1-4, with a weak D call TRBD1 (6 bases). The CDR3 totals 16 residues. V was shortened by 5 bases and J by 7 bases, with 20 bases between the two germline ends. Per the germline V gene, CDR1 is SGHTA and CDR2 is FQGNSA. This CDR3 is CASSPIGGGAGEKLFF. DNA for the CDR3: TGTGCCAGCAGCCCCATCGGCGGGGGGGCGGGTGAAAAACTGTTTTTT.